This T cell receptor (beta chain) appears in the sequencing data of a study of blood T cell repertoires in COVID-19. As for the study in general: The origin of the acute and convalescent COVID-19 samples was the United States, Italy and Spain. Nucleic acid was either cDNA or gDNA, and it came from T cells, B-cell-depleted T cells, or PBMCs.

Source study methods: Amplification of reference gene primers was used by the study to estimate nucleated cell counts. The assay was immunoSEQ multiplex PCR, and TCRdb's table has in-frame clones only and misses some. V and J calls and clone size are those listed in that table; D and trimming were worked out from the DNA. This table has 99,000 or so clones, around 84% appearing once. This CDR3 has 16 amino acids. Germline-derived CDR1 and CDR2 are LNHNV and YYDKDF (reference sequence). The J segment lost 6 bases and the V segment lost 3 bases, leaving 8 bases of the junction unmatched. The chain uses TRBV15 and TRBJ2-7; 13 bases align to TRBD2. The source of this sequence is a man in his 60s with acute or convalescent COVID-19. Sequences were obtained from peripheral blood. The CDR3 region has the DNA TGTGCCACCAGCAGGGGAGGACTAGCGGGAGTGTCCGAGCAGTACTTC. Protein product: CATSRGGLAGVSEQYF.